Below, one TCR beta chain is given with its context. This CDR3 has 14 residues. Germline V gene sequence: CDR1 KGHDR, CDR2 SFDVKD. Trimming removed 5 bases from V and 6 bases from J, with 12 bases in between. This sample was included in a study of blood T cell repertoires in COVID-19. The method was immunoSEQ multiplex PCR; TCRdb's version includes in-frame clones alone and lacks a portion of them. The sample yields about 180,000 clones, 83% seen once. The sample taken for sequencing was peripheral blood. The chain links TRBV24-1 to TRBJ2-2, with a weak D call TRBD1 (6 bases). This clonotype was sampled from a woman in her 70s with COVID-19, enrolled during active disease. CDR3 coding DNA: TGTGCCACCAGTGTAACAGGGAGTCCCGGGGAGCTGTTTTTT. Amino acid sequence: CATSVTGSPGELFF.